The rows below give T cell receptor beta chains drawn from one sample of a study of T cell repertoires in ileal Crohn's disease. The method was immunoSEQ multiplex PCR; TCRdb's version includes in-frame clones alone and lacks a portion of them. The data show fewer than 6,500 clones, 88% seen once. Specimen: CD4+ T cells from ileum. The receptors were gathered from an adult with Crohn's disease. Some clones in this sample may be carry-over from other donors' samples. Both conserved end residues are part of each CDR3. The D gene is left open where the match is weak. The size of a clone is reported for some rows only, either as once, few or many, or as a class for expanded clones.

CDR3 length,D gene,clone size,J gene,V gene,CDR3 DNA,CDR3 protein
19,TRBD2,.,TRBJ2-7,TRBV7-2,TGTGCCAGCAGCTTCCAATCGGCAACCCTAGCGGTCCTGAGCTACGAGCAGTACTTC,CASSFQSATLAVLSYEQYF
13,.,.,TRBJ1-2,TRBV11-2,TGTGCCAGCAGCTTGGGGCGCAGCTATGGCTACACCTTC,CASSLGRSYGYTF
15,.,.,TRBJ2-1,TRBV7-3,TGTGCCAGCAGCTTACAGGCGTCAGCCTACAATGAGCAGTTCTTC,CASSLQASAYNEQFF
12,.,.,TRBJ1-5,TRBV28,TGTGCCAGCAGACAGGGTAATCAGCCCCAGCATTTT,CASRQGNQPQHF
16,TRBD1,.,TRBJ1-5,TRBV23-1,TGCGCCAGCAGTCTCGGTTGGGGACAGGCGAATCAGCCCCAGCATTTT,CASSLGWGQANQPQHF
15,TRBD1,once,TRBJ2-7,TRBV5-1,TGCGCCAGCAGCTCAGGGGACAGGACGGAGTACGAGCAGTACTTC,CASSSGDRTEYEQYF
15,TRBD2,.,TRBJ2-1,TRBV7-3,TGTGCCAGCAGCCGTGGCGGGACTAGGCAGGTTGAGCAGTTCTTC,CASSRGGTRQVEQFF
16,.,.,TRBJ2-3,TRBV27,TGTGCCAGCAGTTATGGGCAAAACCAAAACACAGATACGCAGTATTTT,CASSYGQNQNTDTQYF
14,.,once,TRBJ1-5,TRBV21-1,TGTGCCAGCAGCAAAGTTACAGCCTTCTGGCCCCAGCATTTT,CASSKVTAFWPQHF
12,.,.,TRBJ1-1,TRBV19,TGTGCCAGTGGTTCCAGGAACACTGAAGCTTTCTTT,CASGSRNTEAFF
12,.,.,TRBJ2-2,TRBV9,TGTGCCAGCAGCGGGGAGGTCGGGGAGCTGTTTTTT,CASSGEVGELFF
15,TRBD2,.,TRBJ2-1,TRBV6-1,TGTGCCAGCAGGCCTAGCGGGGGGTCCTACAATGAGCAGTTCTTC,CASRPSGGSYNEQFF
15,.,.,TRBJ1-1,TRBV6-5,TGTGCCAGCAGTCCAAAAAGGGGGATGGGCACTGAAGCTTTCTTT,CASSPKRGMGTEAFF
17,TRBD1,few,TRBJ1-3,TRBV5-1,TGCGCCAGCAGCTCGTCTCACCAGGGGGCATCTGGAAACACCATATATTTT,CASSSSHQGASGNTIYF
15,.,.,TRBJ2-6,TRBV5-4,TGTGCCAGCAGCTTACAGGGAACTGGGGCCAACGTCCTGACTTTC,CASSLQGTGANVLTF
11,TRBD1,.,TRBJ1-1,TRBV2,TGTGCCAGCAGACGGGACAGGGTAGCTTTCTTT,CASRRDRVAFF
16,TRBD1,.,TRBJ1-1,TRBV18,TGTGCCAGCTCACCAAATAGGGGGCAGAGTGGCACTGAAGCTTTCTTT,CASSPNRGQSGTEAFF
14,TRBD2,once,TRBJ2-1,TRBV29-1,TGCAGCGTCGTTCCGGGACTAGGCCTCGATGAGCAGTTCTTC,CSVVPGLGLDEQFF
14,TRBD1,.,TRBJ2-1,TRBV7-3,TGTGCCAGCAGCCAAGGGACAGGCCCTAATGAGCAGTTCTTC,CASSQGTGPNEQFF
15,.,once,TRBJ1-2,TRBV28,TGTGCCAGTGGGGCGCGCGGATCTTCTCTATGGGCTTACACCTTC,CASGARGSSLWAYTF
15,TRBD1,.,TRBJ2-7,TRBV6-1,TGTGCCAGCAGTGAACCCGGGACAGGGACCTACGAGCAGTACTTC,CASSEPGTGTYEQYF
14,.,.,TRBJ2-7,TRBV7-8,TGTGCCAGCAGCCCCAGGGGAATGCCCTACGAGCAGTACTTC,CASSPRGMPYEQYF
16,TRBD1,.,TRBJ1-2,TRBV4-2,TGTGCCAGCAGCCAAGCCGGACAGGGGGGGAACTATGGCTACACCTTC,CASSQAGQGGNYGYTF
12,.,few,TRBJ1-4,TRBV7-9,TGTGCCAGCATGAGTCGGGGTGAAAAACTGTTTTTT,CASMSRGEKLFF
13,.,.,TRBJ2-7,TRBV30,TGTGCCTGGAGCCGTTTGCGAACGGGAGAGCAGTACTTC,CAWSRLRTGEQYF
14,TRBD1,.,TRBJ2-7,TRBV7-8,TGTGCCAGCAGCCCCAACAGGGGGCCCTACGAGCAGTACTTC,CASSPNRGPYEQYF
14,TRBD1,.,TRBJ1-2,TRBV19,TGTGCCAGTAGCCAGACAGGGACTAACTATGGCTACACCTTC,CASSQTGTNYGYTF
13,TRBD1,.,TRBJ1-1,TRBV6-6,TGTGCCAGCAGTTCGGCAGGGGGAGCTGAAGCTTTCTTT,CASSSAGGAEAFF
14,TRBD1,.,TRBJ1-4,TRBV6-1,TGTGCCAGCAGTAAAGACAGGGATGGGGAAAAACTGTTTTTT,CASSKDRDGEKLFF
17,.,few,TRBJ1-1,TRBV9,TGTGCCAGCAGCGTAGTTCAGGGGCGGAAGGAGAACACTGAAGCTTTCTTT,CASSVVQGRKENTEAFF
17,TRBD2,.,TRBJ2-2,TRBV4-3,TGCGCCAGCAGCCAACCGGGACTGGCGGGAGGCGCCGGGGAGCCGTTTTTT,CASSQPGLAGGAGEPFF
17,TRBD2,.,TRBJ2-3,TRBV27,TGTGCCAGCAGTTTAACCGCTCCAGGACTAGCGGCAGATACGCAGTATTTT,CASSLTAPGLAADTQYF
11,.,.,TRBJ1-1,TRBV7-9,TGTGCCAGCTCAGAAGTCACTGAAGCTTTCTTT,CASSEVTEAFF
13,.,.,TRBJ1-1,TRBV2,TGTGCCAGCAAGCGGCAGGATGGGACTGAAGCTTTCTTT,CASKRQDGTEAFF
15,.,.,TRBJ1-2,TRBV14,TGTGCCAGCAGTCCTTGGGGGGGCGCGATTCGGGGCTACACCTTC,CASSPWGGAIRGYTF
18,TRBD2,few,TRBJ2-3,TRBV13,TGTGCCAGCAGCCCCCGGGGGGCTAGCGGGATTCTCCGAGATACGCAGTATTTT,CASSPRGASGILRDTQYF
13,TRBD1,.,TRBJ1-1,TRBV11-2,TGTGCCAGCAGCTTAGGTGAGGGGGCTAGAGCTTTCTTT,CASSLGEGARAFF
14,.,.,TRBJ2-1,TRBV4-3,TGCGCCAGCAGCAGCGCGTATTCCTACAATGAGCAGTTCTTC,CASSSAYSYNEQFF
14,TRBD1,.,TRBJ2-5,TRBV5-6,TGTGCCAGCAGCTCGCCGACAGGGGCAGAGACCCAGTACTTC,CASSSPTGAETQYF
16,TRBD2,.,TRBJ2-3,TRBV27,TGTGCCAGCAGTTTGACTTTAGCGGGAGACTCAGATACGCAGTATTTT,CASSLTLAGDSDTQYF
13,TRBD1,.,TRBJ1-2,TRBV5-1,TGCGCCAGCAGGGAGGGGGCAGGTTCGGGCTACACCTTC,CASREGAGSGYTF
16,.,.,TRBJ2-6,TRBV7-3,TGTGCCAGCAGCCAGACACAGGGCGCAGGGGCCAACGTCCTGACTTTC,CASSQTQGAGANVLTF
11,.,.,TRBJ2-1,TRBV15,TGTGCCACCGCCGATCGGGATGAGCAGTTCTTC,CATADRDEQFF
15,.,once,TRBJ1-4,TRBV7-6,TGTGCCAGCAGCTTAGGCCAAAAGGGGAATGAAAAACTGTTTTTT,CASSLGQKGNEKLFF
15,TRBD2,once,TRBJ2-4,TRBV7-2,TGTGCCAGCAGCTTTTGGGTAGCGGGAGAAAACATTCAGTACTTC,CASSFWVAGENIQYF
15,TRBD2,.,TRBJ2-1,TRBV7-2,TGTGCCAGCAGCCCCCAACCCCAGCGGGGGGGTGAGCAGTTCTTC,CASSPQPQRGGEQFF
13,.,.,TRBJ2-3,TRBV30,TGTGCCTGGAAAGGGGTCGGGACAGATACGCAGTATTTT,CAWKGVGTDTQYF
15,.,.,TRBJ2-3,TRBV27,TGTGCCAGCAGTCCACAGAGAATTGGGGCCTATACGCAGTATTTT,CASSPQRIGAYTQYF
17,.,.,TRBJ2-7,TRBV7-2,TGTGCCAGCAGCTTAGCAGGGGGCGGGACACCCACCTACGAGCAGTACTTC,CASSLAGGGTPTYEQYF